The sequence of this T cell receptor (beta chain) was determined in a study of blood T cell repertoires in COVID-19. On the study more broadly: Samples taken during acute and convalescent COVID-19 were collected in the United States, Italy and Spain. From T cells, B-cell-depleted T cells, or PBMCs came the material, which was cDNA or gDNA.

This CDR3 region has 15 residues. Germline V gene data show CDR1 as MGHRA and CDR2 as YSYEKL. V was cut by 3 bases and J by 3 bases, with 12 bases left in between. As handled by the study authors: Estimated nucleated cell counts came from reference gene primer amplification. Libraries were prepared by immunoSEQ multiplex PCR; TCRdb keeps only in-frame clonotypes and omits some of them. The V and J calls and clone size are taken from that table; D and trimming were inferred from the DNA. This sample has some 130,000 clones, with about four fifths found just once. Sequencing was carried out using peripheral blood. The chain employs TRBV4-1 and TRBJ1-5; possibly TRBD1 for D (6 bases). This TCR was sampled from an elderly man with acute or convalescent COVID-19. The DNA of the CDR3 is TGCGCCAGCAGCCATTCGGGGGGGCTCAATCAGCCCCAGCATTTT. Protein: CASSHSGGLNQPQHF.